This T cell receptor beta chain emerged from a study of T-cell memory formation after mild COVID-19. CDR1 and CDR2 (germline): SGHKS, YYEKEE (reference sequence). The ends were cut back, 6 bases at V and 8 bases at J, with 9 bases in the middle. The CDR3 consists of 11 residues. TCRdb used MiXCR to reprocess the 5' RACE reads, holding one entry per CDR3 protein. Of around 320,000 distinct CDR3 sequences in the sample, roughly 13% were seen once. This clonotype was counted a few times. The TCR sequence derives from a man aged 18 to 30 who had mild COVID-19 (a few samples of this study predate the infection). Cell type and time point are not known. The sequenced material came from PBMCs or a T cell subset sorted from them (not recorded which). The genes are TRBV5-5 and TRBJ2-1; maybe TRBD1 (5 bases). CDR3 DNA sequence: TGTGCCAGCAATTGGGGCGATGAGCAGTTCTTC. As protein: CASNWGDEQFF.